The rows below give T cell receptor beta chains drawn from one sample of a study of PD-L1 blockade in urothelial cancer. Profiling relied on immunoSEQ multiplex PCR, and the TCRdb table lists in-frame clones only, not all of them. Of 90,000 or so clones in the sample, 90% were seen once. This material consisted of PBMCs, taken around atezolizumab (anti-PD-L1) treatment. These receptors all stem from a man between 60 and 75 years old with urothelial cancer. Each CDR3 is given with its conserved first and last residue. A D gene is named only where the DNA matches it firmly. Part of the rows lack a size; the others show once, few, many or a class for expanded clones.

D gene: TRBD2; J gene: TRBJ2-1; clone size: NA; V gene: TRBV28; CDR3 DNA: TGTGCCAGCAGTTCGCCGGGAGGAGGCCCTTACAATGAGCAGTTCTTC; CDR3 protein: CASSSPGGGPYNEQFF
D gene: NA; J gene: TRBJ1-2; clone size: few; V gene: TRBV30; CDR3 DNA: TGTGCCTGGAACCCAACAGGATATGGCTACACCTTC; CDR3 protein: CAWNPTGYGYTF
D gene: TRBD2; J gene: TRBJ2-7; clone size: once; V gene: TRBV7-2; CDR3 DNA: TGTGCCAGCAGCTTAGGGCTAGCGGGGGCAATTTCTGGTGAGCAGTACTTC; CDR3 protein: CASSLGLAGAISGEQYF
D gene: TRBD1; J gene: TRBJ2-5; clone size: NA; V gene: TRBV27; CDR3 DNA: TGTGCCAGCAGTTTAGTACCGGGACAGGGGGGACGGTACCAAGAGACCCAGTACTTC; CDR3 protein: CASSLVPGQGGRYQETQYF
D gene: NA; J gene: TRBJ2-3; clone size: NA; V gene: TRBV7-2; CDR3 DNA: TGTGCCAGCAGCCCCTATCGGGGACTTGCAGATACGCAGTATTTT; CDR3 protein: CASSPYRGLADTQYF
D gene: TRBD2; J gene: TRBJ2-5; clone size: NA; V gene: TRBV5-1; CDR3 DNA: TGCGCCAGCAGGCCTAGCGGGGCCCAAGAGACCCAGTACTTC; CDR3 protein: CASRPSGAQETQYF
D gene: NA; J gene: TRBJ2-5; clone size: NA; V gene: TRBV13; CDR3 DNA: TGTGCCAGCAGCTTAGGTAGCGGCACCCAAGAGACCCAGTACTTC; CDR3 protein: CASSLGSGTQETQYF
D gene: TRBD1; J gene: TRBJ1-4; clone size: NA; V gene: TRBV4-1; CDR3 DNA: TGCGCCAGCAGCCATGTCACCCCGGGACAGGGAGTAAAACTGTTTTTT; CDR3 protein: CASSHVTPGQGVKLFF
D gene: NA; J gene: TRBJ1-2; clone size: few; V gene: TRBV6-5; CDR3 DNA: TGTGCCAGTTCCGGGTCAAACTATGGCTACACCTTC; CDR3 protein: CASSGSNYGYTF
D gene: NA; J gene: TRBJ1-6; clone size: NA; V gene: TRBV6-5; CDR3 DNA: TGTGCCAGCAGTTACGACATTCGGCGGGGTAATTCACCCCTCCACTTT; CDR3 protein: CASSYDIRRGNSPLHF
D gene: TRBD2; J gene: TRBJ2-3; clone size: NA; V gene: TRBV4-3; CDR3 DNA: TGCGCCAGCAGCCAAGGCTGGGCGGGAGTTCCGTTGATGCGGGATACGCAGTATTTT; CDR3 protein: CASSQGWAGVPLMRDTQYF
D gene: TRBD1; J gene: TRBJ1-4; clone size: NA; V gene: TRBV19; CDR3 DNA: TGTGCCAGTAGTCTGCCGGGACAGGGGGATGAAAAACTGTTTTTT; CDR3 protein: CASSLPGQGDEKLFF
D gene: TRBD2; J gene: TRBJ2-5; clone size: NA; V gene: TRBV4-3; CDR3 DNA: TGCGCCAGCAGCCCAATACTAGCGGGGCGCCAAGAGACCCAGTACTTC; CDR3 protein: CASSPILAGRQETQYF
D gene: TRBD2; J gene: TRBJ2-3; clone size: NA; V gene: TRBV5-1; CDR3 DNA: TGCGCCAGCAGCTTGCGGACTAGCGGGGGGGCCATAGATACGCAGTATTTT; CDR3 protein: CASSLRTSGGAIDTQYF
D gene: TRBD2; J gene: TRBJ2-5; clone size: NA; V gene: TRBV2; CDR3 DNA: TGTGCCAGCAGTGAAGTCGGGACTAACCAAGAGACCCAGTACTTC; CDR3 protein: CASSEVGTNQETQYF
D gene: NA; J gene: TRBJ2-5; clone size: NA; V gene: TRBV4-2; CDR3 DNA: TGTGCCAGCAGCCAAGATCTTACTAGCGAGACCCAGTACTTC; CDR3 protein: CASSQDLTSETQYF
D gene: TRBD1; J gene: TRBJ1-3; clone size: NA; V gene: TRBV28; CDR3 DNA: TGTGCCAGCAGTTCGACAGGGCTCGGAAACACCATATATTTT; CDR3 protein: CASSSTGLGNTIYF
D gene: NA; J gene: TRBJ2-5; clone size: NA; V gene: TRBV7-2; CDR3 DNA: TGTGCCAGCAGCTTAGGGCCGACACGGGAGACCCAGTACTTC; CDR3 protein: CASSLGPTRETQYF
D gene: TRBD2; J gene: TRBJ2-1; clone size: once; V gene: TRBV6-6; CDR3 DNA: TGTGCCAGCAGCCACCTAGCGGGAGGGTCGGATGAGCAGTTCTTC; CDR3 protein: CASSHLAGGSDEQFF
D gene: NA; J gene: TRBJ1-5; clone size: NA; V gene: TRBV15; CDR3 DNA: TGTGCCACCAGCAGAGCCCAGGGGAGCGGTACCCAGCATTTT; CDR3 protein: CATSRAQGSGTQHF
D gene: TRBD1; J gene: TRBJ1-2; clone size: NA; V gene: TRBV6-6; CDR3 DNA: TGTGCCAGCAGATGGGACAGGGAAGATGGCTACACCTTC; CDR3 protein: CASRWDREDGYTF
D gene: TRBD2; J gene: TRBJ2-5; clone size: NA; V gene: TRBV5-1; CDR3 DNA: TGCGCCAGCAGCTTACTTAGCGGGAGAGAAGAGACCCAGTACTTC; CDR3 protein: CASSLLSGREETQYF
D gene: TRBD2; J gene: TRBJ2-7; clone size: NA; V gene: TRBV25-1; CDR3 DNA: TGTGCCACCTTAGCGGGTACCTACGAGCAGTACTTC; CDR3 protein: CATLAGTYEQYF
D gene: TRBD1; J gene: TRBJ1-1; clone size: NA; V gene: TRBV5-5; CDR3 DNA: TGTGCCAGCAGCTCTCAAGGTACCGGGACAGGGCACACTGAAGCTTTCTTT; CDR3 protein: CASSSQGTGTGHTEAFF
D gene: TRBD1; J gene: TRBJ2-7; clone size: NA; V gene: TRBV9; CDR3 DNA: TGTGCCAGCAGCGTAGGGGGACAGGTCACCTACGAGCAGTACTTC; CDR3 protein: CASSVGGQVTYEQYF
D gene: NA; J gene: TRBJ1-1; clone size: once; V gene: TRBV2; CDR3 DNA: TGTGCCAGCGCGGGGGGGACTGAAGCTTTCTTT; CDR3 protein: CASAGGTEAFF
D gene: NA; J gene: TRBJ2-5; clone size: NA; V gene: TRBV7-2; CDR3 DNA: TGTGCCAGCAGCTTTGGGGGGACCAGGGAGACCCAGTACTTC; CDR3 protein: CASSFGGTRETQYF
D gene: TRBD2; J gene: TRBJ2-2; clone size: NA; V gene: TRBV5-1; CDR3 DNA: TGCGCCAGCAGCCGGACTAGCGGGGGGGAAAACACCGGGGAGCTGTTTTTT; CDR3 protein: CASSRTSGGENTGELFF
D gene: NA; J gene: TRBJ2-7; clone size: NA; V gene: TRBV11-2; CDR3 DNA: TGTGCCAGCAGTCCCCGGGAACGTCTTACCTACGAGCAGTACTTC; CDR3 protein: CASSPRERLTYEQYF
D gene: TRBD2; J gene: TRBJ2-1; clone size: NA; V gene: TRBV5-6; CDR3 DNA: TGTGCCAGTTGTCGGGGGAGGGCGGGCGAGCAGTTCTTC; CDR3 protein: CASCRGRAGEQFF
D gene: NA; J gene: TRBJ2-3; clone size: NA; V gene: TRBV5-1; CDR3 DNA: TGCGCCAGCAGCTCCACCCTATCGAGCCCAGATACGCAGTATTTT; CDR3 protein: CASSSTLSSPDTQYF
D gene: TRBD1; J gene: TRBJ1-2; clone size: NA; V gene: TRBV2; CDR3 DNA: TGTGCCAGCAGCGCCAGGGGGGTTGGTGGCTACACCTTC; CDR3 protein: CASSARGVGGYTF
D gene: TRBD1; J gene: TRBJ1-4; clone size: NA; V gene: TRBV7-9; CDR3 DNA: TGTGCCAGCAGCTTAGTAGGGGGCGCGGCTGAAAAACTGTTTTTT; CDR3 protein: CASSLVGGAAEKLFF
D gene: TRBD1; J gene: TRBJ2-5; clone size: few; V gene: TRBV5-4; CDR3 DNA: TGTGCCAGCAGCTTACCCGGGACAGGGATTAGGGAGACCCAGTACTTC; CDR3 protein: CASSLPGTGIRETQYF
D gene: TRBD1; J gene: TRBJ1-3; clone size: NA; V gene: TRBV14; CDR3 DNA: TGTGCCAGCAGCCACCACCTGGGACAGGGAGCTTCTGGAAACACCATATATTTT; CDR3 protein: CASSHHLGQGASGNTIYF
D gene: TRBD1; J gene: TRBJ1-2; clone size: NA; V gene: TRBV14; CDR3 DNA: TGTGCCAGCAGCCAAGATACAGGGGACGGTGGCTACACCTTC; CDR3 protein: CASSQDTGDGGYTF
D gene: NA; J gene: TRBJ2-3; clone size: NA; V gene: TRBV27; CDR3 DNA: TGTGCCAGCATTCGGGATCCCGGGGCAGATACGCAGTATTTT; CDR3 protein: CASIRDPGADTQYF
D gene: TRBD1; J gene: TRBJ2-4; clone size: NA; V gene: TRBV7-9; CDR3 DNA: TGTGCCAGCAGCTTATCGACAGGGAGAAACATTCAGTACTTC; CDR3 protein: CASSLSTGRNIQYF
D gene: TRBD2; J gene: TRBJ2-3; clone size: NA; V gene: TRBV7-2; CDR3 DNA: TGTGCCAGCAGCTTAGTACGGGGGGGAGGGAGCACAGATACGCAGTATTTT; CDR3 protein: CASSLVRGGGSTDTQYF
D gene: NA; J gene: TRBJ2-7; clone size: NA; V gene: TRBV5-1; CDR3 DNA: TGCGCCAGCAGCTTGGTATTTGGGGGGGGGCGGTTAGGCGGAGAGCAGTACTTC; CDR3 protein: CASSLVFGGGRLGGEQYF
D gene: TRBD2; J gene: TRBJ2-1; clone size: NA; V gene: TRBV5-1; CDR3 DNA: TGCGCCAGCAGCCTAAGCGGGAGGGCCATGGATGAGCAGTTCTTC; CDR3 protein: CASSLSGRAMDEQFF
D gene: TRBD2; J gene: TRBJ2-1; clone size: NA; V gene: TRBV7-2; CDR3 DNA: TGTGCCAGCAGAGAGCTAGCGGGAGGGGCGAATGAGCAGTTCTTC; CDR3 protein: CASRELAGGANEQFF
D gene: NA; J gene: TRBJ2-5; clone size: NA; V gene: TRBV11-2; CDR3 DNA: TGTGCCAGCAGCTTAGAGGACTGGAACTCAGGGACCCAGTACTTC; CDR3 protein: CASSLEDWNSGTQYF
D gene: TRBD1; J gene: TRBJ1-1; clone size: NA; V gene: TRBV7-2; CDR3 DNA: TGTGCCAGCAGCTTACAAGGGGGCAACACTGAAGCTTTCTTT; CDR3 protein: CASSLQGGNTEAFF
D gene: NA; J gene: TRBJ2-5; clone size: few; V gene: TRBV2; CDR3 DNA: TGTGCCAGCAGTGAGTGGCGGGGACAAGAGACCCAGTACTTC; CDR3 protein: CASSEWRGQETQYF
D gene: TRBD2; J gene: TRBJ2-7; clone size: NA; V gene: TRBV9; CDR3 DNA: TGTGCCAGCAGCCCTGGGACTAGCGGGAGAAGCTACGAGCAGTACTTC; CDR3 protein: CASSPGTSGRSYEQYF
D gene: TRBD1; J gene: TRBJ1-1; clone size: NA; V gene: TRBV11-2; CDR3 DNA: TGTGCCAGCAGGGGGACAGCCGAAAGAACTGAAGCTTTCTTT; CDR3 protein: CASRGTAERTEAFF
D gene: NA; J gene: TRBJ2-7; clone size: NA; V gene: TRBV5-1; CDR3 DNA: TGCGCCAGCAGCCAAAGGAGCTCCTACGAGCAGTACTTC; CDR3 protein: CASSQRSSYEQYF
D gene: TRBD1; J gene: TRBJ2-7; clone size: NA; V gene: TRBV23-1; CDR3 DNA: TGCGCCAGCAGTCAATCAATCCGACAGGGGGTCTCCTACGAGCAGTACTTC; CDR3 protein: CASSQSIRQGVSYEQYF
D gene: TRBD1; J gene: TRBJ1-2; clone size: NA; V gene: TRBV25-1; CDR3 DNA: TGTGCCAGCAGTGAAGGAACAGGGGGCGTCAGTGGCTACACCTTC; CDR3 protein: CASSEGTGGVSGYTF
D gene: NA; J gene: TRBJ2-1; clone size: NA; V gene: TRBV28; CDR3 DNA: TGTGCCAGCAGTTTAAAGCTTCGCTCCTACAATGAGCAGTTCTTC; CDR3 protein: CASSLKLRSYNEQFF